These 13 T cell receptor beta chains were sequenced from one sample in a study of shared clonotypes between healthy human individuals. Some clones are missing from TCRdb's copy, which holds only in-frame ones; the method was immunoSEQ multiplex PCR. The repertoire has some 700,000 clones, 80% to 95% of them found once; the top ten carry about 33%. Input material: memory CD8+ T cells from PBMCs. Subset of the sample: CD45RO+ cells pooled with CCR7-negative TemRA cells. The receptors stem from a man between 18 and 29 years old in good health. Some clones in this sample may be carry-over from other donors' samples.

V gene TRBV2 combines with J gene TRBJ1-5; 8 bases are shared with TRBD1. The CDR3 is 15 residues long. With V trimmed by 7 bases and J by 4 bases, 9 bases remained unmatched. The germline V gene has CDR1 SNHLY and CDR2 FYNNEI. DNA of the CDR3: TGTGCCAGCATGCCGGGACAGGTTTATAATCAGCCCCAGCATTTT. Translating gives CASMPGQVYNQPQHF.

The J gene is TRBJ2-1, the V gene TRBV29-1; TRBD1 is a possible D gene (7 bases). CDR3 size: 14 residues. Trimming removed 7 bases at V and 7 bases at J, with 20 bases between. Germline assignment: CDR1 SQVTM and CDR2 ANQGSEA. This CDR3 is CSAPPAGGPNEQFF. The DNA for the CDR3 is TGCAGCGCCCCCCCGGCAGGGGGGCCGAATGAGCAGTTCTTC.

The J gene is TRBJ2-1, the V gene TRBV9; D may be TRBD1 (7 bases). The CDR3 is 15 amino acids. Germline V gene lookup returns CDR1 SGDLS and CDR2 YYNGEE. The V end was cut by 3 bases, the J end by 7 bases, with 17 bases between. The DNA of the CDR3 is TGTGCCAGCAGCGGGGGGGACAGCCCATCAAATGAGCAGTTCTTC. Translation: CASSGGDSPSNEQFF.

The chain carries TRBV5-1 and TRBJ2-3; 8 bases map to TRBD2. Germline-derived CDR1 and CDR2 are SGHRS and YFSETQ. V shed 4 bases and J 7 bases; nucleotides not matched to a gene: 14. This CDR3 is built from 16 residues. Here the CDR3 reads CASSPGGSGEWNTQYF. In nucleotides, the CDR3 is TGCGCCAGCAGCCCTGGAGGTAGCGGGGAGTGGAATACGCAGTATTTT.

This rearrangement joins TRBV18 to TRBJ2-1; the D is unclear. Germline CDR1 is KGHSH and CDR2 is LQKENI. This CDR3 has 12 residues. Trimming shortened V by 7 bases and J by 5 bases, and 9 bases separated the two germline ends. CDR3 protein: CASLSSHNEQFF. CDR3 DNA sequence: TGTGCCAGCTTGAGTTCGCACAATGAGCAGTTCTTC.

The genes are TRBV7-8 and TRBJ2-3, with 12 positions matching TRBD2. This CDR3 comprises 16 residues. Germline V gene sequence: CDR1 SGHVS, CDR2 FQNEAQ. The V and J ends lost 5 bases and 1 base, in that order; junction bases with no gene match: 4. The CDR3, as DNA: TGTGCCAGCAGCCAACGACTAGCGGGAGGCACAGATACGCAGTATTTT. It translates to CASSQRLAGGTDTQYF.

The chain employs TRBV27 and TRBJ1-4; TRBD1 agrees at 8 bases. The ends lost 8 bases at V and 5 bases at J; junction bases unmatched: 7. The germline V gene has CDR1 MNHEY and CDR2 SMNVEV (reference sequence). The CDR3 sequence is 14 residues long. The CDR3 protein is CASLIGDRNEKLFF. The CDR3 DNA reads TGTGCCAGCTTGATAGGGGACAGGAATGAAAAACTGTTTTTT.

This rearrangement joins TRBV28 to TRBJ1-5; D not certain. The CDR3 sequence is 13 residues long. Trimming stripped 7 bases from V and 0 bases from J, with 7 bases between. Germline V lookup: CDR1 MDHEN, CDR2 SYDVKM. CDR3 DNA: TGTGCCAGCACGAGGAATAGCAATCAGCCCCAGCATTTT. Its translation is CASTRNSNQPQHF.

The chain combines TRBV2 with TRBJ2-1; D not resolved. V dropped 2 bases and J dropped 7 bases, with 12 bases sitting between them. CDR1 and CDR2 from the germline V gene are SNHLY and FYNNEI. This CDR3 has 14 residues. In nucleotides, the CDR3 is TGTGCCAGCAGTGAACTCGGGTCGCGGAATGAGCAGTTCTTC. It is translated as CASSELGSRNEQFF.

The chain joins TRBV18 to TRBJ1-4; D unresolved. Between the trimmed V and J ends, which lost 3 bases and 3 bases, there was a span of 5 bases. This CDR3 region has 13 residues. Germline values: CDR1 KGHSH, CDR2 LQKENI. The CDR3 DNA follows: TGTGCCAGCTCACCCCGGGCTAATGAAAAACTGTTTTTT. This codes for CASSPRANEKLFF.

The chain couples TRBV27 to TRBJ1-3, with D tentatively TRBD1 (6 bases). The germline V and J ends were trimmed by 8 bases and 0 bases, with 17 bases remaining between them. The germline V gene has CDR1 MNHEY and CDR2 SMNVEV (reference sequence). The CDR3 sequence is 16 residues long. The CDR3 sequence is CASCKGGGHSGNTIYF. The CDR3 DNA is TGTGCCAGCTGTAAGGGAGGGGGTCACTCTGGAAACACCATATATTTT.

This sequence joins TRBV7-9 and TRBJ2-5, with no clear D. CDR3 length: 12 residues. Germline loops: CDR1 SEHNR, CDR2 FQNEAQ (reference sequence). Trimming shortened V by 5 bases and J by 3 bases, and 7 bases separated the two germline ends. CDR3 amino acids: CASSALKETQYF. The CDR3 coding sequence is TGTGCCAGCAGCGCGTTAAAAGAGACCCAGTACTTC. Complete variable domain (other parts from reference TRBV7-9 and TRBJ2-5): DTGVSQNPRHKITKRGQNVTFRCDPISEHNRLYWYRQTLGQGPEFLTYFQNEAQLEKSRLLSDRFSAERPKGSFSTLEIQRTEQGDSAMYLCASSALKETQYFGPGTRLLVL.

This chain's CDR3 is CASASMGDTWAFF. CDR3 in DNA: TGTGCCAGCGCGTCAATGGGGGACACTTGGGCTTTCTTT. The J gene is TRBJ1-1, the V gene TRBV7-2; D is possibly TRBD1 (6 bases). The CDR3 extends over 13 amino acids. Trimming took 8 bases from V and 11 from J, leaving 21 bases between them. CDR1 and CDR2 (germline): SGHTA, FQGNSA.